This TCR beta chain came from a study of cytotoxic CD8 clonotypes in ibrutinib-treated CLL. Study context: Of a cohort that held some 12 relapsed/refractory and fewer than 16 treatment-naive patients, some 17 were IGHV unmutated. General study results and limits: Clonality climbed at ibrutinib response, then dropped toward baseline at progression. Sampling schedules were unmatched across sustained-remission and progressing patients.

As regards this clone: Its specificity is unknown.

Sequencing used immunoSEQ multiplex PCR; TCRdb keeps in-frame clones, though not all of them. The sample holds about 130,000 clones, 80% to 90% seen once. Germline loops: CDR1 SGHTA, CDR2 FQGNSA. V was clipped by 6 bases and J by 2 bases, with 5 bases between them. The CDR3 consists of 12 residues. V and J are TRBV7-2 and TRBJ2-1; no clear D. The TCR sequence derives from a human donor with chronic lymphocytic leukemia. This specimen consisted of PBMCs, obtained after 24 months of ibrutinib treatment. The CDR3 DNA sequence: TGTGCCAGCAGTTGGCCCTACAATGAGCAGTTCTTC. Its translation: CASSWPYNEQFF.